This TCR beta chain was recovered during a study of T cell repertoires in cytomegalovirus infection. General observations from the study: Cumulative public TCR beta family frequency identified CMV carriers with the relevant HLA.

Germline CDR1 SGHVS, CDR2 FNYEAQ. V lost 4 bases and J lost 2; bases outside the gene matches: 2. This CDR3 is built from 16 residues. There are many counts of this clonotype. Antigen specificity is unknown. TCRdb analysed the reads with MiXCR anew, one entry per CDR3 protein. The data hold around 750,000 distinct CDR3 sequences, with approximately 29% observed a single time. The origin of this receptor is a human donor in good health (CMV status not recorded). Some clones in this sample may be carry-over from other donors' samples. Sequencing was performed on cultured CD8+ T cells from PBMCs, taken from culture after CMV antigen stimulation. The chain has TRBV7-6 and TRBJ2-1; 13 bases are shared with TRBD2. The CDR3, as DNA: TGTGCCAGCAGCTGGGGGACTAGCGGGGCCTACAATGAGCAGTTCTTC. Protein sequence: CASSWGTSGAYNEQFF.